The T cell receptor beta chain described here comes from a study of T cells after yellow fever vaccination. TCRdb called the 5' RACE reads again in MiXCR, with one record for every CDR3 protein. The sample has roughly 120,000 distinct CDR3 sequences; more than 6% are singletons. In its sample, this clonotype was seen many times. The target antigen is unknown. CDR3 size: 15 residues. From germline, CDR1 is MNHEY and CDR2 SVGAGI. Germline trimming cut 0 bases from V and 0 bases from J; bases unmatched to any gene: 1. General study points: FACS-sorted repertoires could harbor abundant contaminating bulk-population clonotypes. The CD4 compartment and the CD8 compartment contained a small share of clonotypes in common.

The sequenced sample was CD4+ T cells sorted from PBMCs, obtained more than 8 days after the first yellow fever vaccination. The chain employs TRBV6-5 and TRBJ1-1, with 7 nucleotides matching TRBD1. The receptor comes from a man younger than 35 who received the YFV17D yellow fever vaccine. For the CDR3, the DNA is TGTGCCAGCAGTTACTCGGGACAGCTGAACACTGAAGCTTTCTTT. It yields the protein CASSYSGQLNTEAFF.